The next 4 T cell receptor beta chains were all read from a single sample in a study of post-analysis software for immune sequencing data (dated by TCRdb to the mid-2010s). No antigen has been assigned to these receptors. Library creation used PCR. The listed sequencing device is Illumina HiSeq 2500. To reduce PCR and sequencing biases, unique molecular identifiers were built into the TCR beta cDNA libraries. The raw public data were reprocessed by TCRdb itself: fastp quality trimming at Q25, MiXCR clonotype calling, in-frame beta chains only. Rows matching on CDR3 protein sequence are summarized as one entry with the most common DNA and genes. Present in this sample are 700,000 to 800,000 distinct CDR3 sequences, roughly 29% of which were seen just once. Of the sample, roughly 0.57% falls within the top ten clones. Overall study outcomes, separate from this receptor: Patients showed significantly higher frequencies than controls for a handful of TRBV segments, among them TRBV5-6, TRBV5-1 and TRBV20-1.

The sample taken for sequencing was blood. The receptors were sampled from a girl between 5 and 17 years old with multiple sclerosis.

The chain carries TRBV15 and TRBJ2-3, with 10 nucleotides matching TRBD2. Germline assignment: CDR1 LNHNV and CDR2 YYDKDF (reference sequence). The CDR3 runs 16 residues. The V gene end was trimmed by 5 bases and the J gene end by 11 bases; junction bases not matched to a gene: 16. CDR3 sequence: CATSSPDRLAGVGQYF. CDR3 coding DNA: TGTGCCACCAGCTCCCCGGACAGGCTAGCGGGAGTGGGGCAGTATTTT.

This clonotype was seen a handful of times. CDR3 in DNA: TGTGCCAGCAGTTTATTCGGAACGACAGGGTTAGACTATGGCTACACCTTC. It encodes CASSLFGTTGLDYGYTF. The V gene is TRBV27, the J gene TRBJ1-2, with 7 bases lining up with TRBD1. The CDR3 loop spans 17 amino acids. CDR1 is MNHEY and CDR2 is SMNVEV in the germline V gene (reference sequence). J was trimmed by 3 bases and V by 1 base; bases with no gene match: 11.

The chain joins TRBV20-1 to TRBJ2-2; 12 nucleotides line up with TRBD2. The CDR3 contains 18 residues. V gave up 5 bases and J gave up 1 base; unmatched junction bases: 11. Germline V gene data show CDR1 as DFQATT and CDR2 as SNEGSKA (reference sequence). The CDR3 region has the DNA TGCAGTGCTGTCAGTCGACTAGCGGGGGCAGGGAACACCGGGGAGCTGTTTTTT. Encoded protein: CSAVSRLAGAGNTGELFF.

This rearrangement joins TRBV10-2 to TRBJ2-3; 9 positions match TRBD2. With 2 bases clipped from V and 5 bases from J, the junction kept 11 bases outside the gene matches. The CDR3 totals 17 residues. The germline gives CDR1 WSHSY, CDR2 SAAADI. The CDR3 DNA sequence: TGCGCCAGCAGTGAGGGTCAAGCTAGCGGGGACCGAGATACGCAGTATTTT. This codes for CASSEGQASGDRDTQYF.